The 6 T cell receptor beta chains given below trace back to one sample, sequenced in a study of blood T cells in healthy people across ages. Primed by a sample-barcoded 5' primer and a J-beta primer mix, a second PCR proceeded for 7 to 11 cycles. One entry per CDR3 protein, called by TCRdb with MiXCR from the 5' RACE reads. The sample has just under 900,000 distinct CDR3 sequences, around 28% seen once; the top ten hold around 16%. The sample was blood. The receptor set was obtained from an elderly woman in good health.

J is TRBJ2-1 and V is TRBV7-9; 7 nucleotides line up with TRBD1. Germline V lookup: CDR1 SEHNR, CDR2 FQNEAQ (reference sequence). The CDR3 consists of 14 residues. With 10 bases clipped from V and 6 bases from J, the junction kept 12 bases outside the gene matches. CDR3 in amino acids: CATDRDSLGNEQFF. The DNA of the CDR3 is TGTGCCACCGACCGGGACAGTCTTGGCAATGAGCAGTTCTTC. Combining the CDR3 with reference TRBV7-9 and TRBJ2-1 gives the whole variable domain DTGVSQNPRHKITKRGQNVTFRCDPISEHNRLYWYRQTLGQGPEFLTYFQNEAQLEKSRLLSDRFSAERPKGSFSTLEIQRTEQGDSAMYLCATDRDSLGNEQFFGPGTRLTVL.

The chain links TRBV4-3 to TRBJ1-2; D unresolved. From germline, CDR1 is LGHNA and CDR2 YSLEER. The CDR3 extends over 14 amino acids. Trimming took 4 bases from V and 2 from J, leaving 11 bases between them. CDR3 residues: CASSPKTGNYGYTF. CDR3 in DNA: TGCGCCAGCAGCCCCAAGACCGGGAACTATGGCTACACCTTC.

The V call is TRBV6-4, the J call TRBJ1-2; tentatively, D is TRBD1 (6 bases). Germline CDR1 and CDR2: MRHNA and SNTAGT. Trimming shortened V by 6 bases and J by 8 bases, and 19 bases separated the two germline ends. The CDR3 extends over 14 amino acids. The CDR3 is CASSPGGQVLGYTF. DNA for the CDR3: TGTGCCAGCAGCCCCGGGGGGCAGGTCCTAGGCTACACCTTC.

There are many counts of this clonotype. The CDR3 region is CATGILGDQPQHF. The DNA of the CDR3 is TGTGCCACCGGTATCCTCGGGGATCAGCCCCAGCATTTT. V is TRBV10-3 and J is TRBJ1-5, with D uncertain. With 10 bases removed from V and 5 bases from J, the gap between germline ends came to 15 bases. The CDR3 totals 13 residues. The germline V gene encodes CDR1 ENHRY and CDR2 SYGVKD.

There are many counts of this clonotype. The V and J genes are TRBV3-1 and TRBJ2-7; 10 nucleotides match TRBD1. The V segment lost 4 bases and the J segment 4 bases; nucleotides outside the gene matches: 7. Germline assignment: CDR1 LGHDT and CDR2 YNNKEL (reference sequence). The CDR3 contains 15 residues. CDR3 bases: TGTGCCAGCAGCCCTCCGACAGGGGGCAAGTACGAGCAGTACTTC. Translated: CASSPPTGGKYEQYF.

This clonotype appeared many times. The J gene is TRBJ2-4, the V gene TRBV10-3; D tentatively reads TRBD1 or TRBD2 (6 bases each). Trimming cost V 4 bases and J 5 bases, with 9 bases left between them. The CDR3 contains 13 residues. From germline, CDR1 is ENHRY and CDR2 SYGVKD. CDR3 DNA: TGTGCCATCAGTGTCGGGGGCGAAAACATTCAGTACTTC. Protein product: CAISVGGENIQYF.